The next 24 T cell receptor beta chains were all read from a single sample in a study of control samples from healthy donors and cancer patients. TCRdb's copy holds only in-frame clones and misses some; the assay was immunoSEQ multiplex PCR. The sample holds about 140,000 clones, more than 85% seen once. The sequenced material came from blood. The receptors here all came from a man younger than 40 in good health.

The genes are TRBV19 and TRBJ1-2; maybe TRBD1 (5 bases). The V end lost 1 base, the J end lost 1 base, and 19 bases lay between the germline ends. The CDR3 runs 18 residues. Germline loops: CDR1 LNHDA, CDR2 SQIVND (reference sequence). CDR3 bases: TGTGCCAGTAGTATAGCCCCAAAAGGGACTACTATTAACTATGGCTACACCTTC. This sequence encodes CASSIAPKGTTINYGYTF.

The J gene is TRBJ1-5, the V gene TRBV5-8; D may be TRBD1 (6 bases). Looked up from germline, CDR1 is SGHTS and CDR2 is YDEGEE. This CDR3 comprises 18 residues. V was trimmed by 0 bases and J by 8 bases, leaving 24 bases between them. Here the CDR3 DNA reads TGTGCCAGCAGCTTGGGGGGGGACCGGGGGGCCCAAATCAAGCCCCAGCATTTT. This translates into CASSLGGDRGAQIKPQHF.

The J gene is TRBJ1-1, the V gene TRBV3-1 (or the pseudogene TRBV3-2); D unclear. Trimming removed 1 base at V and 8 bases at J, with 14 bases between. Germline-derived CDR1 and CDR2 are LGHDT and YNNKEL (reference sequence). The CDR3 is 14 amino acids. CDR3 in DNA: TGTGCCAGCAGCCAAGGTAACCACGCACTAGAAGCTTTCTTT. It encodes CASSQGNHALEAFF.

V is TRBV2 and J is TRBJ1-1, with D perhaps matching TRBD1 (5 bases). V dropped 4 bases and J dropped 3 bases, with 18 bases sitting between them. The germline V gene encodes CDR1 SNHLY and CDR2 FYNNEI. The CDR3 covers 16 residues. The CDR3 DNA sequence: TGTGCCAGCAGTGGGGACCCATTAAAAAGTGACACTGAAGCTTTCTTT. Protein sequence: CASSGDPLKSDTEAFF.

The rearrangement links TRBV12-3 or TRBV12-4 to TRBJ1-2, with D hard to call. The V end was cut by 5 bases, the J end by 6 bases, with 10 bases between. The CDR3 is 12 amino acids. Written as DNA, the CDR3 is TGTGCCAGCAGTCTCGATGGGGATGGCTACACCTTC. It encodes CASSLDGDGYTF.

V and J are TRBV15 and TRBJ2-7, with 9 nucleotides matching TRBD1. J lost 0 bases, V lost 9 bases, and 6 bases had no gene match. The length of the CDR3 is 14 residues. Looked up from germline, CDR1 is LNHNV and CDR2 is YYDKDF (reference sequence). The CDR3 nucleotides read TGTGCCACTAGGGGGACAGGGAGCTCCTACGAGCAGTACTTC. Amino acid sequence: CATRGTGSSYEQYF.

The CDR3 region is CASSIGTANTEAFF. For the CDR3, the DNA is TGTGCCAGCAGCATCGGGACAGCTAACACTGAAGCTTTCTTT. The rearrangement links TRBV7-2 to TRBJ1-1; 7 nucleotides match TRBD1. Germline assignment: CDR1 SGHTA and CDR2 FQGNSA. Losses at the gene ends were 5 bases for V and 2 bases for J; bases not matched to a gene: 5. This CDR3 is 14 amino acids long.

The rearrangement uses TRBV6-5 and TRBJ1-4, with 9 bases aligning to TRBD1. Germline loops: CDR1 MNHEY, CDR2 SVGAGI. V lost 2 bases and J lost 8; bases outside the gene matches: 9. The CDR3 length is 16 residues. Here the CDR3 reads CASSYTQGQGEEKLFF. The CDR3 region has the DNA TGTGCCAGCAGTTACACCCAGGGACAGGGTGAGGAAAAACTGTTTTTT.

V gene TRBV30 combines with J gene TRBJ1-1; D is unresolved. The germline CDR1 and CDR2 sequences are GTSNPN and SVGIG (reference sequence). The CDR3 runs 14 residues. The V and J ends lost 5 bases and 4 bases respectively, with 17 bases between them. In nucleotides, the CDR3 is TGTGCCTGGGACTTAAACTCCGGCGGCACTGAAGCTTTCTTT. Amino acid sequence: CAWDLNSGGTEAFF. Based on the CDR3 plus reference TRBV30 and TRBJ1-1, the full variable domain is SQTIHQWPATLVQPVGSPLSLECTVEGTSNPNLYWYRQAAGRGLQLLFYSVGIGQISSEVPQNLSASRPQDRQFILSSKKLLLSDSGFYLCAWDLNSGGTEAFFGQGTRLTVV.

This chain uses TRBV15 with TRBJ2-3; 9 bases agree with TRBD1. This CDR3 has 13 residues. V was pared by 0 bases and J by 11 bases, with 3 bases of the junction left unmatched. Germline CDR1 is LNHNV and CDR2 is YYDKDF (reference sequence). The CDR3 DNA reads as TGTGCCACCAGCAGAGAAAGGACAGGGGTGCAGTATTTT. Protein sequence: CATSRERTGVQYF.

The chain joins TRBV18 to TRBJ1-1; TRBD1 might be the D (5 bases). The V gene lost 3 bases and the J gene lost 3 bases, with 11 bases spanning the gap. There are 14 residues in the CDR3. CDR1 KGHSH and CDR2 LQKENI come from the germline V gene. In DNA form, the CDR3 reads TGTGCCAGCTCACCTCAGGGTGGGTACACTGAAGCTTTCTTT. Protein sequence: CASSPQGGYTEAFF.

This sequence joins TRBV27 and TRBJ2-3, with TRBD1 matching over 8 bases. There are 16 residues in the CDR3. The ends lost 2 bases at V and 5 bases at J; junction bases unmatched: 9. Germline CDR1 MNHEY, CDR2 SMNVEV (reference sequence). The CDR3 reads CASSLGGRGHGDTQYF. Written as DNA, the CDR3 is TGTGCCAGCAGTTTAGGTGGCAGGGGGCATGGAGATACGCAGTATTTT.

CDR3: CASSDAGITYEQYF. The CDR3 DNA reads as TGTGCCAGCAGTGATGCGGGCATAACCTACGAGCAGTACTTC. The chain combines TRBV6-1 with TRBJ2-7, with D possibly being TRBD2 (5 bases). This CDR3 is built from 14 residues. Trimming took off 3 bases at V and 2 bases at J, with 11 bases between the two ends. Germline V gives CDR1 MNHNS, CDR2 SASEGT.

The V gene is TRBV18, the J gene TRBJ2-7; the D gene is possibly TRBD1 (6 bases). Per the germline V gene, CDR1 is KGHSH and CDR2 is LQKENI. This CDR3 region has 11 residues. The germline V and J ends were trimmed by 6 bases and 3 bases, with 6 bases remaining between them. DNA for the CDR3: TGTGCCAGCTCGGACAGCTACGAGCAGTACTTC. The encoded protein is CASSDSYEQYF.

This chain's CDR3 is CASSDLQGSGNTIYF. Here the CDR3 DNA reads TGCGCCAGCAGCGACCTACAGGGCTCTGGAAACACCATATATTTT. V is TRBV5-1 and J is TRBJ1-3; TRBD1 is a possible D gene (6 bases). The germline V gene encodes CDR1 SGHRS and CDR2 YFSETQ. V was trimmed by 4 bases and J by 0 bases, leaving 11 bases between them. The CDR3 has 15 residues. The variable domain in full, completed from reference TRBV5-1 and TRBJ1-3, reads KAGVTQTPRYLIKTRGQQVTLSCSPISGHRSVSWYQQTPGQGLQFLFEYFSETQRNKGNFPGRFSGRQFSNSRSEMNVSTLELGDSALYLCASSDLQGSGNTIYFGEGSWLTVV.

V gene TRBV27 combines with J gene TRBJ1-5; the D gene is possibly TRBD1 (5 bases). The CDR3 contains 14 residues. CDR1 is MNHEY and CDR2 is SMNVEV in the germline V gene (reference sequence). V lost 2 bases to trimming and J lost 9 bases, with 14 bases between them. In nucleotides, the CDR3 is TGTGCCAGCAGTTTACAGGGTTTTGTAGGGCCCCAGCATTTT. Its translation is CASSLQGFVGPQHF.

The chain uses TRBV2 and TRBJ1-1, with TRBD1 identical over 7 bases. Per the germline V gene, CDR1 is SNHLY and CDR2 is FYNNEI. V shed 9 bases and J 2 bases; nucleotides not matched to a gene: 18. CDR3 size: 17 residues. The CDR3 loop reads CASSPAGGVKTNTEAFF. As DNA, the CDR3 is TGTGCCAGTTCCCCCGCAGGGGGGGTAAAAACAAACACTGAAGCTTTCTTT.

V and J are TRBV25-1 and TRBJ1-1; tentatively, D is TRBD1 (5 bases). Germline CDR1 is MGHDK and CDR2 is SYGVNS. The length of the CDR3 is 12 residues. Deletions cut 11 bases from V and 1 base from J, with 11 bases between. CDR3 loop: CACTTGNTEAFF. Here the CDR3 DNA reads TGTGCCTGCACTACAGGGAACACTGAAGCTTTCTTT. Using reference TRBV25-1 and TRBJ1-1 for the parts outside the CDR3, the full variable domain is EADIYQTPRYLVIGTGKKITLECSQTMGHDKMYWYQQDPGMELHLIHYSYGVNSTEKGDLSSESTVSRIRTEHFPLTLESARPSHTSQYLCACTTGNTEAFFGQGTRLTVV.

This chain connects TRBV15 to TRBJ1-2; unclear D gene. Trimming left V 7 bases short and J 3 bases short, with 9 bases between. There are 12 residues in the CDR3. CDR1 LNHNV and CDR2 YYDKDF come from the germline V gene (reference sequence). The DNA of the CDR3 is TGTGCCACCAACGATGCGGACTATGGCTACACCTTC. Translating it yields CATNDADYGYTF.

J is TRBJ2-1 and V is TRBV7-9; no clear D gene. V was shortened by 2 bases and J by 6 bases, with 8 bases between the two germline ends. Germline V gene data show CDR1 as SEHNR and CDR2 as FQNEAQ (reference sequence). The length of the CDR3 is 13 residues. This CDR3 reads CASSLKSRNEQFF. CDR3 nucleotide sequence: TGTGCCAGCAGCTTAAAGTCCCGCAATGAGCAGTTCTTC.

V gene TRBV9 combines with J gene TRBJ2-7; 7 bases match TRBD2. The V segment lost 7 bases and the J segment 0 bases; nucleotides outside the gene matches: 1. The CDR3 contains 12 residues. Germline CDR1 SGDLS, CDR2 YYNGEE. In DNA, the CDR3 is TGTGCCAGCGGGGGGGACTCCTACGAGCAGTACTTC. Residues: CASGGDSYEQYF.

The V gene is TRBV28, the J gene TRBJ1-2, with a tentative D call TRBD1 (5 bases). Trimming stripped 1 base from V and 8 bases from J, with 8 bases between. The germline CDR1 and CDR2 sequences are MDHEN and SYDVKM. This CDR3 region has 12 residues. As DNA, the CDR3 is TGTGCCAGCAGTTTATCAGGGCTCGGCTACACCTTC. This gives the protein CASSLSGLGYTF.

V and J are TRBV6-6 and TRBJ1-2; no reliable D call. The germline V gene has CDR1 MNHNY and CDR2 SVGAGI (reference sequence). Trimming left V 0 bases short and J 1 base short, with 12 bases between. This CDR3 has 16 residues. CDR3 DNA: TGTGCCAGCAGTTACTCGAGATCGGACCTTAACTATGGCTACACCTTC. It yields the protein CASSYSRSDLNYGYTF.

CDR3 DNA: TGTGCCTGGAGTGCGCCCCCCCTCATTGACACAATCCTCACTGAAGCTTTCTTT. It translates to CAWSAPPLIDTILTEAFF. V usage is TRBV30 and J usage is TRBJ1-1, with D unresolved. Germline V gene lookup returns CDR1 GTSNPN and CDR2 SVGIG (reference sequence). V was trimmed by 1 base and J by 4 bases, leaving 25 bases between them. The CDR3 consists of 18 residues. The variable domain in full, with the rest retrieved from reference TRBV30 and TRBJ1-1, is SQTIHQWPATLVQPVGSPLSLECTVEGTSNPNLYWYRQAAGRGLQLLFYSVGIGQISSEVPQNLSASRPQDRQFILSSKKLLLSDSGFYLCAWSAPPLIDTILTEAFFGQGTRLTVV.